This entry is about one TCR beta chain. The data belong to a study of blood T cell repertoires in COVID-19. Trimming took 1 base from V and 0 from J, leaving 9 bases between them. The germline CDR1 and CDR2 sequences are SEHNR and FQNEAQ (reference sequence). CDR3 length equals 15 residues. Original analysis: From reference gene primer amplification, estimates of nucleated cell counts were derived. The data were produced by immunoSEQ multiplex PCR, yet TCRdb's version contains in-frame clones alone and is incomplete. Clone size and V and J calls were adopted from that table, with D and trimming inferred from the DNA. The data contain about 230,000 clones, 80% to 90% of them singletons.

V is TRBV7-9 and J is TRBJ1-2; D is uncertain. The origin of this receptor is a man between 18 and 35 years old who had recovered from COVID-19. Sequenced material: PBMCs or T cells enriched from blood (not recorded which). The CDR3, as DNA: TGTGCCAGCAGCTTAGTAACAGAAGCTAACTATGGCTACACCTTC. Protein sequence: CASSLVTEANYGYTF.